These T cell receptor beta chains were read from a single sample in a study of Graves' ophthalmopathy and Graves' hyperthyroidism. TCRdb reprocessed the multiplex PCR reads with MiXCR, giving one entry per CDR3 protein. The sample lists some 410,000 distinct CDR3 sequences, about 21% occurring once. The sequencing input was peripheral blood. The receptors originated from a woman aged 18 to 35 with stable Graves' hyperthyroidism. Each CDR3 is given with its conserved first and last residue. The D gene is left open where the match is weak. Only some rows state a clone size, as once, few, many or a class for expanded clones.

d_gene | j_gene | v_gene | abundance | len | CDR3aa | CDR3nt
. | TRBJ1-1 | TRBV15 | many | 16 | CATRVGEEGSGTEAFF | TGTGCCACCAGGGTGGGGGAGGAGGGTTCGGGCACTGAAGCTTTCTTT
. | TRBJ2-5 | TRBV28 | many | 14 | CASSFRRNQETQYF | TGTGCCAGCAGTTTCAGGCGAAATCAAGAGACCCAGTACTTC
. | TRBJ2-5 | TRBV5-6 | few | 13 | CASSLRGVETQYF | TGTGCCAGCAGCTTGCGCGGGGTAGAGACCCAGTACTTC
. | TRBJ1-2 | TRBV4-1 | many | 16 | CASSQDPFAGNYGYTF | TGCGCCAGCAGCCAAGATCCCTTCGCGGGGAACTATGGCTACACCTTC
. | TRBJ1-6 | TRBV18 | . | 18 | CASSPYGPSNTNSGPLHF | TGTGCCAGCTCACCTTACGGACCCTCGAATACTAATTCAGGCCCCCTCCACTTT
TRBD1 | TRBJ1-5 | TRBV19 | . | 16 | CASSAGRTGGWQPQHF | TGTGCCAGTAGTGCCGGGCGTACAGGGGGGTGGCAGCCCCAGCATTTT
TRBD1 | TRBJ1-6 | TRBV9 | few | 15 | CASSEGQGWKSPLHF | TGTGCCAGCAGCGAAGGACAGGGATGGAAGTCACCCCTCCACTTT
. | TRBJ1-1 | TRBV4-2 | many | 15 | CASSPKGRVNTEAFF | TGTGCCAGCAGCCCCAAGGGGCGGGTGAACACTGAAGCTTTCTTT
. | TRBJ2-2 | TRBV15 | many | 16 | CATSGNLASVTGELFF | TGTGCCACCAGCGGCAACCTCGCCAGCGTCACCGGGGAGCTGTTTTTT
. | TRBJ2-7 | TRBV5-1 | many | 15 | CASSLEASATYEQYF | TGCGCCAGCAGCTTGGAAGCTAGCGCCACCTACGAGCAGTACTTC
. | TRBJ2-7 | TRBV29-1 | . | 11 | CSVAEGHEQYF | TGCAGCGTTGCCGAGGGCCACGAGCAGTACTTC
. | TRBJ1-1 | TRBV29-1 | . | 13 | CSVGVGGGTEAFF | TGCAGCGTCGGCGTGGGGGGAGGCACTGAAGCTTTCTTT
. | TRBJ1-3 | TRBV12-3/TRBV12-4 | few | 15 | CASSLEGLAGNTIYF | TGTGCCAGCAGTTTGGAGGGGCTCGCGGGAAACACCATATATTTT
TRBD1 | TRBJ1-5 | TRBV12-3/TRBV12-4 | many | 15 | CASRSGTGVRQPQHF | TGTGCCAGCAGATCCGGGACAGGGGTACGTCAGCCCCAGCATTTT
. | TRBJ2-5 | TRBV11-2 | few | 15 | CASSPLTRGQETQYF | TGTGCCAGCAGCCCCCTAACCCGGGGACAAGAGACCCAGTACTTC
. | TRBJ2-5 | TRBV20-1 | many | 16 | CSARGDGAGRRETQYF | TGCAGTGCTAGAGGAGATGGCGCGGGGAGGAGGGAGACCCAGTACTTC
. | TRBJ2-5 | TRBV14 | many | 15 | CASSQDRWFPETQYF | TGTGCCAGCAGCCAAGATAGATGGTTCCCAGAGACCCAGTACTTC
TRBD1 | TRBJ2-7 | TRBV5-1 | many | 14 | CASSFGQGGYEQYF | TGCGCCAGCAGCTTCGGACAGGGCGGCTACGAGCAGTACTTC
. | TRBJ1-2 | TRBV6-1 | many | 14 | CASRFPGTKSGYTF | TGTGCCAGCAGGTTTCCCGGGACAAAGTCGGGCTACACCTTC
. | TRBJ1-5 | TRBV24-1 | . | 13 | CATNDRIGQPQHF | TGTGCCACTAACGACAGGATAGGTCAGCCCCAGCATTTT
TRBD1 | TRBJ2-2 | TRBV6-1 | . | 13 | CASDRGNTGELFF | TGTGCCAGCGACAGGGGAAACACCGGGGAGCTGTTTTTT
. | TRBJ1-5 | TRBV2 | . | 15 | CASSPREMSNQPQHF | TGTGCCAGCAGCCCCAGGGAAATGAGCAATCAGCCCCAGCATTTT
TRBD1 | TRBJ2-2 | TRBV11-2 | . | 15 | CASSLITGGTGELFF | TGTGCCAGCAGCTTAATTACAGGGGGGACCGGGGAGCTGTTTTTT
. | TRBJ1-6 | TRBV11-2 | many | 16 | CASSNAGVSYNSPLHF | TGTGCCAGCAGTAACGCGGGGGTCTCCTATAATTCACCCCTCCACTTT
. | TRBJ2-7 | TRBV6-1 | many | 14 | CASSEGGLGVEQYF | TGTGCCAGCAGTGAAGGAGGGTTAGGAGTCGAGCAGTACTTC
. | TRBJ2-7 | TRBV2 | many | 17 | CAIKRVRSRTESYEQYF | TGTGCCATCAAAAGGGTCCGCTCCCGGACTGAATCCTACGAGCAGTACTTC
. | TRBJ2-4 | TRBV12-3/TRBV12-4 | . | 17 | CASRAGDRSLAKNIQYF | TGTGCCAGCAGGGCCGGAGACAGGTCCTTAGCCAAAAACATTCAGTACTTC
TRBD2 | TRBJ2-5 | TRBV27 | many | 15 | CASSPIAGERETQYF | TGTGCCAGCAGTCCAATAGCGGGAGAACGAGAGACCCAGTACTTC
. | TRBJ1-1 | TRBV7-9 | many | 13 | CASSLGGLPEAFF | TGTGCCAGCAGCTTAGGCGGGCTTCCTGAAGCTTTCTTT
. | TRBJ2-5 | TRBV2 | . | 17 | CASSGDWAVGGRETQYF | TGTGCCAGCAGTGGGGATTGGGCTGTTGGCGGACGGGAGACCCAGTACTTC
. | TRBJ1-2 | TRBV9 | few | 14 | CASSVSSQQHGYTF | TGTGCCAGCAGCGTATCCAGTCAACAGCATGGCTACACCTTC
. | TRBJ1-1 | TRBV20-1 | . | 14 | CSARDPGRVTEAFF | TGCAGTGCTAGAGATCCAGGGAGGGTCACTGAAGCTTTCTTT
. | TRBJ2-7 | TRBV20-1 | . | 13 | CSAGGGSSYEQYF | TGCAGTGCTGGCGGGGGCAGCTCCTACGAGCAGTACTTC
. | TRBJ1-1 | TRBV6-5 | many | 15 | CASSYSPVNRAEAFF | TGTGCCAGCAGTTACTCGCCAGTCAATAGGGCTGAAGCTTTCTTT
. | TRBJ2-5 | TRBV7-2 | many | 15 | CASSLANSLAETQYF | TGTGCCAGCAGCTTAGCCAATAGTCTCGCGGAGACCCAGTACTTC
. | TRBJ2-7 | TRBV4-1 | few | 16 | CASSQELGGAGIIQYF | TGCGCCAGCAGCCAAGAGTTAGGCGGGGCAGGGATCATACAGTACTTC
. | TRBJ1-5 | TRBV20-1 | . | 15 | CSARPLGHSGQPQHF | TGCAGTGCTAGACCTTTGGGACATTCGGGTCAGCCCCAGCATTTT
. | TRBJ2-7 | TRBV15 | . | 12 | CATSRGAGEQYF | TGTGCCACCAGCAGAGGGGCGGGGGAGCAGTACTTC
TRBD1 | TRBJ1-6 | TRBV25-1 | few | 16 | CASSEGQGGGSSPLHF | TGTGCCAGCAGTGAAGGACAGGGAGGAGGTAGTTCACCCCTCCACTTT
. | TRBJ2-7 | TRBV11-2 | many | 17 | CASSLDNGWPRAYEQYF | TGTGCCAGCAGCTTAGATAATGGCTGGCCAAGGGCCTACGAGCAGTACTTC
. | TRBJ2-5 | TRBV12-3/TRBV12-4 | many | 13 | CASSTNQGETQYF | TGTGCCAGCAGTACTAATCAGGGAGAGACCCAGTACTTC
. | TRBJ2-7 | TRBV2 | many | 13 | CASSKRASYEQYF | TGTGCCAGCAGTAAGCGGGCCTCCTACGAGCAGTACTTC
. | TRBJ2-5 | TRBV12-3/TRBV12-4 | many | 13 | CASSLTGGETQYF | TGTGCCAGCAGCTTGACTGGTGGAGAGACCCAGTACTTC